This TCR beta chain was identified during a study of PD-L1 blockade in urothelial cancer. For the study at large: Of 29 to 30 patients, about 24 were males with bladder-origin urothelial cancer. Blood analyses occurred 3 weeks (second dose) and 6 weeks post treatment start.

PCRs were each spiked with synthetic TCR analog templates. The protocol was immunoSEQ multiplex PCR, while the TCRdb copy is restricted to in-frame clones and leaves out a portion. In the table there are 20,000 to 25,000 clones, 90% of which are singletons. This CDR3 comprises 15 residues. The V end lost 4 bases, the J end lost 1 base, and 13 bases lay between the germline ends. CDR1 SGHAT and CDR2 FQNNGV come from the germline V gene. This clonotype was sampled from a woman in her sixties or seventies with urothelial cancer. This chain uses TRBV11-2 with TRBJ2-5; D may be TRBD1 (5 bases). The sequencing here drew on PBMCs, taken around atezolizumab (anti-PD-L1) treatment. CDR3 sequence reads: CASSSLGVAQETQYF. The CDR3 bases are TGTGCCAGCAGCTCCCTAGGGGTTGCCCAAGAGACCCAGTACTTC. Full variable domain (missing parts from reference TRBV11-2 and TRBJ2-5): EAGVAQSPRYKIIEKRQSVAFWCNPISGHATLYWYQQILGQGPKLLIQFQNNGVVDDSQLPKDRFSAERLKGVDSTLKIQPAKLEDSAVYLCASSSLGVAQETQYFGPGTRLLVL.